What follows are 14 T cell receptor beta chains derived from one specimen sequenced in a study of T cell repertoires in cytomegalovirus infection. From the reads, TCRdb called clonotypes with MiXCR, one entry per CDR3 protein. The data show fewer than 650,000 distinct CDR3 sequences, 40% seen once. The antigens of these receptors remain unknown. This specimen consisted of cultured PBMCs, obtained from culture after CMV antigen stimulation. These receptors originate from a human donor in good health (CMV status not recorded). Some clones in this sample may be carry-over from other donors' samples.

Comments on this clonotype: A read error may be the cause here, since a much bigger clone is one base away. Since the CDR3 does not end with the conserved phenylalanine or tryptophan, this likely comes from a read error. J is TRBJ2-7 and V is TRBV4-3; no clear D. This CDR3 comprises 15 residues. V gave up 0 bases and J gave up 0 bases, with 9 bases separating them. The germline CDR1 and CDR2 sequences are LGHNA and YSLEER. CDR3 sequence: CASSQEVLDSYEQYY. The CDR3 DNA is TGCGCCAGCAGCCAAGAAGTACTGGACTCCTACGAGCAGTACTAC.

This clonotype was seen a handful of times. The chain has TRBV7-2 and TRBJ2-1; 15 positions agree with TRBD2. Looked up from germline, CDR1 is SGHTA and CDR2 is FQGNSA. The CDR3 covers 18 residues. The J segment lost 9 bases and the V segment lost 0 bases, leaving 9 bases of the junction unmatched. This CDR3 is CASSLAGGLAGGLGEQFF. The CDR3 DNA is TGTGCCAGCAGCTTAGCGGGGGGACTAGCGGGAGGTTTGGGTGAGCAGTTCTTC.

The table lists this clonotype with a count of one. The gene calls are TRBV7-6 and TRBJ2-7; D gene ambiguous. V lost 5 bases and J lost 6, with 14 bases in between. The CDR3 contains 13 residues. Germline CDR1 is SGHVS and CDR2 is FNYEAQ. The CDR3 region is CASSTLGRSEQYF. CDR3 in DNA: TGTGCCAGCAGCACCCTAGGTCGGAGCGAGCAGTACTTC.

This clonotype has only a few counts. The chain employs TRBV6-4 and TRBJ2-2; D not resolved. V lost 0 bases to trimming and J lost 0 bases, with 8 bases between them. The CDR3 covers 16 residues. Germline lookup yields CDR1 MRHNA and CDR2 SNTAGT. CDR3 residues: CASSDSSRSNTGELFF. CDR3 in DNA: TGTGCCAGCAGTGACTCGAGTAGATCGAACACCGGGGAGCTGTTTTTT.

The chain combines TRBV5-1 with TRBJ2-7; the D is unclear. Germline loops: CDR1 SGHRS, CDR2 YFSETQ. The CDR3 is 12 residues long. V was cut by 2 bases and J by 7 bases, with 10 bases left in between. For the CDR3, the DNA is TGCGCCAGCAGCTTTAATGTGGGGGAGCAGTACTTC. Translated, it gives CASSFNVGEQYF.

This rearrangement joins TRBV11-2 to TRBJ2-1; D unresolved. This CDR3 spans 15 amino acids. In germline, CDR1 is SGHAT, CDR2 FQNNGV. The V gene lost 1 base and the J gene lost 2 bases, with 9 bases spanning the gap. The CDR3 nucleotides are TGTGCCAGCAGCTTAGCAAAGGGCCCCTACAATGAGCAGTTCTTC. Translation: CASSLAKGPYNEQFF.

This clonotype was counted a single time. The chain is built from TRBV29-1 and TRBJ2-1; a possible D gene is TRBD1 (6 bases). The germline CDR1 and CDR2 sequences are SQVTM and ANQGSEA. V lost 6 bases and J lost 8, with 20 bases in between. The CDR3 length is 14 residues. CDR3 bases: TGCAGCGTGGAACCGGGCCTCCACAGGGATGAGCAGTTCTTC. As protein: CSVEPGLHRDEQFF.

The V gene is TRBV7-2, the J gene TRBJ2-7; D not certain. V shed 5 bases and J shed 4 bases, with 15 bases lying between them. The germline V gene encodes CDR1 SGHTA and CDR2 FQGNSA. The CDR3 length is 14 residues. The CDR3 DNA sequence: TGTGCCAGCAGCCCAGTTGGGTTAGTTTACGAGCAGTACTTC. Its protein is CASSPVGLVYEQYF.

The chain joins TRBV6-2 or TRBV6-3 to TRBJ2-2; 8 bases are a match to TRBD1. V shed 8 bases, J shed 6 bases, and the junction held 17 bases outside the gene matches. CDR3 length: 17 amino acids. Germline V gene data show CDR1 as MNHEY and CDR2 as SVGEGT. CDR3 DNA: TGTGCCAGCGCCCCCAAGGTCCCCCCGACAGGGGCCGGGGAGCTGTTTTTT. Translating gives CASAPKVPPTGAGELFF.

This sequence joins TRBV5-5 and TRBJ2-7; D is uncertain. The CDR3 is 14 residues long. Germline V gene lookup returns CDR1 SGHKS and CDR2 YYEKEE (reference sequence). The V and J ends lost 4 bases and 3 bases respectively, with 14 bases between them. The CDR3 sequence is CASSKGNLNYEQYF. CDR3 coding DNA: TGTGCCAGCAGCAAAGGGAATTTAAACTACGAGCAGTACTTC.

This clonotype was found a few times. V is TRBV10-3 and J is TRBJ2-3; D perhaps matches TRBD2 (5 bases). This CDR3 region has 13 residues. V was clipped by 10 bases and J by 6 bases, with 17 bases between them. Per germline, CDR1 ENHRY and CDR2 SYGVKD. The CDR3 DNA follows: TGTGCCAACTGTCCCCGGGAAGGCGATACGCAGTATTTT. The encoded protein is CANCPREGDTQYF.

This clonotype was recorded many times. The chain carries TRBV7-2 and TRBJ2-5; D not resolved. The V gene lost 10 bases and the J gene lost 5 bases, with 14 bases spanning the gap. The length of the CDR3 is 12 residues. Germline V gene data show CDR1 as SGHTA and CDR2 as FQGNSA. As DNA, the CDR3 is TGTGCCACCACCCCCGGCTCGGAGACCCAGTACTTC. This encodes CATTPGSETQYF.

The CDR3 bases are TGTGCCAGCAGTGAATCGGTATGGACTGAAGCTTTCTTT. Translation gives CASSESVWTEAFF. The chain couples TRBV2 to TRBJ1-1; no reliable D call. CDR3 length: 13 amino acids. Trimming took off 2 bases at V and 5 bases at J, with 9 bases between the two ends. Per the germline V gene, CDR1 is SNHLY and CDR2 is FYNNEI.

This chain joins TRBV24-1 and TRBJ2-3, with 9 bases matching TRBD2. The CDR3 length is 15 residues. After removal of 4 bases from V and 7 bases from J, the junction contained 8 bases not matched to a gene. Germline V CDR1 and CDR2: KGHDR, SFDVKD. CDR3 amino acids: CATSEAGGGFNTQYF. Here the CDR3 DNA reads TGTGCCACCAGTGAGGCGGGGGGGGGCTTTAATACGCAGTATTTT.